The entry below describes one TCR beta chain. Its specificity is unknown. The record originates from a study of cytomegalovirus exposure and HLA in healthy donors. Overall study findings and caveats: A few V segments could not be told apart, such as TRBV6-2 and TRBV6-3, and were left out. What a later analysis reportedly showed was that an Asian-associated ancestry cluster had fewer N-insertions than the approximately 700-donor mean. Cytomegalovirus association was assigned to about 150 TCR beta chains. A few CMV-associated chains were confirmed in vitro to be specific for CMV antigens.

Amplification used 60 Vbeta primers and 13 Jbeta primers. TCRdb keeps only in-frame clones here, not all; method: immunoSEQ multiplex PCR. The sample carries 84,000 or so clones, more than 60% recorded once. The CDR3 covers 17 residues. The V end was cut by 4 bases, the J end by 3 bases, with 18 bases between. Germline loops: CDR1 MGHRA, CDR2 YSYEKL. The rearrangement joins TRBV4-1 to TRBJ1-4, with no clear D. This sequence was found in a boy aged 5-17 years in good health and CMV-seronegative. The sequencing input was PBMCs. The CDR3 here is CASSPRTEGMANEKLFF. The CDR3 region has the DNA TGCGCCAGCAGCCCTAGGACGGAGGGAATGGCTAATGAAAAACTGTTTTTT.